This TCR beta chain was recorded in a study of blood T cell repertoires in COVID-19. Turning to the study itself: Collection of acute and convalescent COVID-19 samples took place in the United States, Italy and Spain.

Trimming removed 0 bases from V and 4 bases from J; junction bases left unmatched: 4. This CDR3 has 16 amino acids. Germline lookup yields CDR1 KGHSH and CDR2 LQKENI. The assay was immunoSEQ multiplex PCR, and TCRdb's table has in-frame clones only and misses some. Among some 74,000 clones listed, 80% to 90% were seen once. V gene TRBV18 combines with J gene TRBJ2-1, with 9 bases lining up with TRBD2. The specimen sequenced was peripheral blood. This sequence was found in a woman at least 80 years old with active or convalescent COVID-19. CDR3 DNA: TGTGCCAGCTCACCACCGCGGCTAGCGGGGTACAATGAGCAGTTCTTC. Translating gives CASSPPRLAGYNEQFF.